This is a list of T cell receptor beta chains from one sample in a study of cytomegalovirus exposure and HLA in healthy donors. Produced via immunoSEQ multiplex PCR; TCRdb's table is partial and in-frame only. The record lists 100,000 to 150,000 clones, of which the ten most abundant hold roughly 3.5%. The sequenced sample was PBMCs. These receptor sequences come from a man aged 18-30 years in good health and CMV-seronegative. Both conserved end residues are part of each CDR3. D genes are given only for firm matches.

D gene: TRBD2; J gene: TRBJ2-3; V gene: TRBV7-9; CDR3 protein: CASSFGLAGGPSTDTQYF; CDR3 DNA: TGTGCCAGCAGCTTCGGACTAGCGGGGGGGCCTAGCACAGATACGCAGTATTTT
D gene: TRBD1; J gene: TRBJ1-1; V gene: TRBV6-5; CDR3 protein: CASSFGQVNTEAFF; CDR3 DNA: TGTGCCAGCAGTTTCGGACAGGTGAACACTGAAGCTTTCTTT
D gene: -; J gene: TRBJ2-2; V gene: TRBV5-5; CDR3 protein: CASSLAPGRAHTGELFF; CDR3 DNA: TGTGCCAGCAGCTTGGCCCCGGGCAGGGCACACACCGGGGAGCTGTTTTTT
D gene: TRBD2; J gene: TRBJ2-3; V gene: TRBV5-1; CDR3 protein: CASSLELAGKDTQYF; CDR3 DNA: TGCGCCAGCAGCTTGGAATTAGCGGGAAAAGATACGCAGTATTTT
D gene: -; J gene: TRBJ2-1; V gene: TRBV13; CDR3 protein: CASSPKGEGMVGSYNEQFF; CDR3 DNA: TGTGCCAGCAGCCCTAAGGGGGAGGGAATGGTGGGCTCCTACAATGAGCAGTTCTTC
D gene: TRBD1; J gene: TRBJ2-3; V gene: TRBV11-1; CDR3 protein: CASSLSRGYSTDTQYF; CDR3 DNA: TGTGCCAGCAGCTTGTCCAGGGGGTATAGCACAGATACGCAGTATTTT
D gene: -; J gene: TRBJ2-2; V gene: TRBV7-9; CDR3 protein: CASSFPRGPGTGELFF; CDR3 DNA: TGTGCCAGCAGCTTTCCCCGCGGGCCGGGCACCGGGGAGCTGTTTTTT
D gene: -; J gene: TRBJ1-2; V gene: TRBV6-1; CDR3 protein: CASMVPGRYYGYTF; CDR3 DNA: TGTGCCAGCATGGTTCCCGGCAGGTACTATGGCTACACCTTC
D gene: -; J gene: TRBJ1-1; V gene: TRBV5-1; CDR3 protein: CASSSRENTEAFF; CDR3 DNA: TGCGCCAGCAGCTCCCGGGAGAACACTGAAGCTTTCTTT
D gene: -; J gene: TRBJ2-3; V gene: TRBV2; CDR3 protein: CASSQDREGDTQYF; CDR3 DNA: TGTGCCAGCAGTCAGGACAGGGAGGGAGATACGCAGTATTTT
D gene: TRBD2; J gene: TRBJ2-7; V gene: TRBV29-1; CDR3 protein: CSVGRGRGGAYEQYF; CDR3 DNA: TGCAGCGTTGGACGCGGGAGAGGTGGGGCCTACGAGCAGTACTTC
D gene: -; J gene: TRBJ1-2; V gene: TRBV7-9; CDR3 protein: CASSLQGTHGYTF; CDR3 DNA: TGTGCCAGCAGCTTACAGGGAACACATGGCTACACCTTC
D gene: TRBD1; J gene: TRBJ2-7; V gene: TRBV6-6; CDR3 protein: CASSYSDRGGYEQYF; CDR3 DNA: TGTGCCAGCAGTTACTCAGACAGGGGGGGCTACGAGCAGTACTTC
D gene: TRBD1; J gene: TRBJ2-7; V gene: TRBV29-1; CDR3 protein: CSVEGPGGYEQYF; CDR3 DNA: TGCAGCGTTGAGGGCCCAGGGGGCTACGAGCAGTACTTC
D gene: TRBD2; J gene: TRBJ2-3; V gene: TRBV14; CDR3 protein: CASSPRLSGGSTDTQYF; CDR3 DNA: TGTGCCAGCAGCCCCCGACTGAGCGGGGGAAGCACAGATACGCAGTATTTT
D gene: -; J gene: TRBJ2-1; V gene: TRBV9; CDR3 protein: CASSVEGRPYNEQFF; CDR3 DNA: TGTGCCAGCAGCGTAGAGGGGCGGCCTTACAATGAGCAGTTCTTC
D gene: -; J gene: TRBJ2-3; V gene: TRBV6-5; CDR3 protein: CASSYYGGGSTDTQYF; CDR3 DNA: TGTGCCAGCAGTTACTATGGGGGGGGCAGCACAGATACGCAGTATTTT
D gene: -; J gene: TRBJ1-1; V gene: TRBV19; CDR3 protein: CASSTDSTALRSTEAFF; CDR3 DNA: TGTGCCAGTAGTACCGACTCGACGGCCCTCCGGTCGACTGAAGCTTTCTTT
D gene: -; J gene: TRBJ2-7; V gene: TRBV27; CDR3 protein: CASSFRGSEQYF; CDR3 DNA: TGTGCCAGCAGTTTCAGAGGATCGGAGCAGTACTTC
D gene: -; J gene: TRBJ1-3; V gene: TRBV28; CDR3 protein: CASTTGSSGNTIYF; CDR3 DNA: TGTGCCAGCACCACAGGGAGCTCTGGAAACACCATATATTTT
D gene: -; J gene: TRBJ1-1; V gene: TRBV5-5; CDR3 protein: CASSGAFNTEAFF; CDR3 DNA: TGTGCCAGCAGCGGGGCGTTTAACACTGAAGCTTTCTTT
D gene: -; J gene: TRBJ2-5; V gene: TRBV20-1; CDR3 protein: CSARQRETQYF; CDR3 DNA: TGCAGTGCTAGACAGAGGGAGACCCAGTACTTC
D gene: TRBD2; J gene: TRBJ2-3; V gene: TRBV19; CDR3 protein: CASSNPGTSFEDTQYF; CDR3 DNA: TGTGCCAGTAGCAACCCTGGGACTAGCTTTGAAGATACGCAGTATTTT
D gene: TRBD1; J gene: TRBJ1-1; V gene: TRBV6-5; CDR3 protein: CASSPISTGHTEAFF; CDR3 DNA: TGTGCCAGCAGCCCTATTTCGACAGGGCACACTGAAGCTTTCTTT
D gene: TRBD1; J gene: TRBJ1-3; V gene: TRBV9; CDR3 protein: CASSVDLLRWDSSGNTIYF; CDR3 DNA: TGTGCCAGCAGCGTAGATTTATTGAGGTGGGACAGCTCTGGAAACACCATATATTTT
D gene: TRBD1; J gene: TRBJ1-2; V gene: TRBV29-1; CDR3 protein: CSVEGWRDSYGYTF; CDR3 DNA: TGCAGCGTTGAAGGTTGGAGGGACAGCTATGGCTACACCTTC
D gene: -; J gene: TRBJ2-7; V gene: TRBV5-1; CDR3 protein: CASSLTGRGDEQYF; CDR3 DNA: TGCGCCAGCAGCTTAACAGGGAGGGGTGACGAGCAGTACTTC
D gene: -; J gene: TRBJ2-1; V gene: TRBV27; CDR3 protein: CASGEQTYNEQFF; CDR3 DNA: TGTGCCAGCGGGGAGCAGACTTACAATGAGCAGTTCTTC
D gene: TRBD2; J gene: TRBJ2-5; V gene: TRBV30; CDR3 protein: CAWISPTSSQETQYF; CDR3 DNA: TGTGCCTGGATTAGCCCGACTAGCAGCCAAGAGACCCAGTACTTC
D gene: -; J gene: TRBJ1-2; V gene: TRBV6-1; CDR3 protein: CASSEAAIGAYGYIF; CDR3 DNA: TGTGCCAGCAGTGAAGCGGCTATAGGGGCCTATGGCTACATCTTC
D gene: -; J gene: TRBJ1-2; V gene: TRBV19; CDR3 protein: CASSGSRQNYNYGYTF; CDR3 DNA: TGTGCCAGTAGCGGGTCGAGACAGAACTATAACTATGGCTACACCTTC
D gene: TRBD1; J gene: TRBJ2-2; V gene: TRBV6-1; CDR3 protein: CASSGGRNTGELFF; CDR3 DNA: TGTGCCAGCTCAGGGGGCAGGAACACCGGGGAGCTGTTTTTT
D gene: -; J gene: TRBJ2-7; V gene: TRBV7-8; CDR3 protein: CASSLDSEQYF; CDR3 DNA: TGTGCCAGCAGCTTGGACAGCGAGCAGTACTTC
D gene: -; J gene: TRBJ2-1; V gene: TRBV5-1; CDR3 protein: CASSLTGVSPYNEQFF; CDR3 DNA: TGCGCCAGCAGCTTAACCGGGGTCTCTCCCTACAATGAGCAGTTCTTC
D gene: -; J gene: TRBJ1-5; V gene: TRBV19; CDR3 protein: CASSTAGIGGNQPQHF; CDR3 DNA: TGTGCCAGTAGTACGGCAGGGATCGGTGGCAATCAGCCCCAGCATTTT
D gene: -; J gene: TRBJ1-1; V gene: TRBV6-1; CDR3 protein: CASRRTDMNTEAFF; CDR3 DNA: TGTGCCAGCAGGAGGACAGACATGAACACTGAAGCTTTCTTT
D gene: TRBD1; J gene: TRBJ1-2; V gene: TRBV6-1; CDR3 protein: CASSEAIGGLSYGYTF; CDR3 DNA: TGTGCCAGCAGTGAAGCAATAGGGGGCCTGTCTTATGGCTACACCTTC
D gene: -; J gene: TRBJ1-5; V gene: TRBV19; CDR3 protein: CASSIQGRDQPQHF; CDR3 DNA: TGTGCCAGTAGTATACAAGGGAGGGATCAGCCCCAGCATTTT
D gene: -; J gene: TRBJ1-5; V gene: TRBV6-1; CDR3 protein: CASSDSASNQPQHF; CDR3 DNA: TGTGCCAGCAGTGATAGTGCGAGCAATCAGCCCCAGCATTTT
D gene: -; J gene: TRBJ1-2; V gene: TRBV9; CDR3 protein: CASSGWTEGDYGYTF; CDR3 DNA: TGTGCCAGCAGCGGATGGACAGAGGGAGACTATGGCTACACCTTC
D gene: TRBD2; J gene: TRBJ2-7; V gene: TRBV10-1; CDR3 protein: CASSESLAGDHEQYF; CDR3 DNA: TGCGCCAGCAGTGAGTCGCTAGCGGGAGACCACGAGCAGTACTTC
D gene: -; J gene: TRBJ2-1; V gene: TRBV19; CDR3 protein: CASSIQVTNEQFF; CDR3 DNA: TGTGCCAGTAGTATACAGGTGACCAATGAGCAGTTCTTC